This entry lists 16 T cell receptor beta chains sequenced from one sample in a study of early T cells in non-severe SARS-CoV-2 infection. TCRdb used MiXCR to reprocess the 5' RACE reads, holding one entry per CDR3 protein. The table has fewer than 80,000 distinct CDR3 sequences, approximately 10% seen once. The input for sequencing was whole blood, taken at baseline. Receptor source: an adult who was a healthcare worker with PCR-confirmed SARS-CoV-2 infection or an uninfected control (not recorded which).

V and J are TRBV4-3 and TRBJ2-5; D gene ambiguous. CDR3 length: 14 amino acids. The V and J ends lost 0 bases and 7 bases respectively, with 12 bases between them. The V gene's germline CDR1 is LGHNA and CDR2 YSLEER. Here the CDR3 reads CASSQDRSLGTQYF. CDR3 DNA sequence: TGCGCCAGCAGCCAAGATAGGTCCCTTGGGACCCAGTACTTC.

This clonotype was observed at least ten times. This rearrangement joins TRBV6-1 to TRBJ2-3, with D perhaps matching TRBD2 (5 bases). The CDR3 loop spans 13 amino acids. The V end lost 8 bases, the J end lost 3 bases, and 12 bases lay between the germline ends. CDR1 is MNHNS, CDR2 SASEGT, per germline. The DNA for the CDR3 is TGTGCCAGCCCAAGAGAGGGAACAGATACGCAGTATTTT. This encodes CASPREGTDTQYF.

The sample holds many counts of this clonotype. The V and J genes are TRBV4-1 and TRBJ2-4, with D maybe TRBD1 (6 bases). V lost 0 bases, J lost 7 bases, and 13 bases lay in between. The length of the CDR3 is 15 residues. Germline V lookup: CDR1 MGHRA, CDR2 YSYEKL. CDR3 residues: CASSQDPSTGNIQYF. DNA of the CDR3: TGCGCCAGCAGCCAAGATCCCTCCACAGGGAACATTCAGTACTTC.

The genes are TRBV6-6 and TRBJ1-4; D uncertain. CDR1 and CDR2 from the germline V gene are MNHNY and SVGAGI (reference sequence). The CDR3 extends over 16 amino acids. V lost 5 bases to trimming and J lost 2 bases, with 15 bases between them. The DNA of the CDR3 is TGTGCCAGCAGTCCCGCGGGAGGCGCGACTAATGAAAAACTGTTTTTT. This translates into CASSPAGGATNEKLFF.

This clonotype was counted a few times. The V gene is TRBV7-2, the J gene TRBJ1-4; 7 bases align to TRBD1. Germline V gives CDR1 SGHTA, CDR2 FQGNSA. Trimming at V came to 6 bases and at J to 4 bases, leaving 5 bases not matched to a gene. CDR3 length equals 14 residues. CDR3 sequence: CASSETGNNEKLFF. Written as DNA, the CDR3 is TGTGCCAGCAGTGAGACAGGGAATAATGAAAAACTGTTTTTT.

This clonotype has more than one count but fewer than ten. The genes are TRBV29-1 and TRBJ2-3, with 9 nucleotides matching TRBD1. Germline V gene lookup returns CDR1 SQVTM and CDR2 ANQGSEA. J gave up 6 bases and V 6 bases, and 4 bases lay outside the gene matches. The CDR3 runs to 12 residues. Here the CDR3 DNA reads TGCAGCGTCAGCGGGACAGGGGATACGCAGTATTTT. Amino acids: CSVSGTGDTQYF.

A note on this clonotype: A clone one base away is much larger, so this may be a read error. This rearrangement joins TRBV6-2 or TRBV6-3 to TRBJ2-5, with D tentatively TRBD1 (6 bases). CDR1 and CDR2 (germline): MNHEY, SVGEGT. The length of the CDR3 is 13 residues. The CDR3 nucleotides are TGTACCAGCAGCGTTCGCAGGGGAGAGACCCAGTACTTC. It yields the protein CTSSVRRGETQYF.

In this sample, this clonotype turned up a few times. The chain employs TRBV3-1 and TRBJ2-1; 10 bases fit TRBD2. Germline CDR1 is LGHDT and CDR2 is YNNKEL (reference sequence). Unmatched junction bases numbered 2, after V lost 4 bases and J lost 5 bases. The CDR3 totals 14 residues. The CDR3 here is CASSRTSGHNEQFF. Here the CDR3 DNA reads TGTGCCAGCAGCCGGACTAGCGGCCACAATGAGCAGTTCTTC.

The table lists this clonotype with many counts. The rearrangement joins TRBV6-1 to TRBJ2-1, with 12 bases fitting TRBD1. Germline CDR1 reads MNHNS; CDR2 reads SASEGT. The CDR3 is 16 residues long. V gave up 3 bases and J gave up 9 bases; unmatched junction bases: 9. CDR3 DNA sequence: TGTGCCAGCAGTGATTTACCGGGACAGGGGGCCTCTGAGCAGTTCTTC. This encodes CASSDLPGQGASEQFF.

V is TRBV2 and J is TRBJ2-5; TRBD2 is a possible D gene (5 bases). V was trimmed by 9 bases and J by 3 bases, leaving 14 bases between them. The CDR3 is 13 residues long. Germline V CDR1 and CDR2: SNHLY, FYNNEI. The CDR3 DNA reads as TGTGCCAGTGCACTAGTTTGGAAAGAGACCCAGTACTTC. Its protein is CASALVWKETQYF. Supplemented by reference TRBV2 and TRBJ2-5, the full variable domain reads EPEVTQTPSHQVTQMGQEVILRCVPISNHLYFYWYRQILGQKVEFLVSFYNNEISEKSEIFDDQFSVERPDGSNFTLKIRSTKLEDSAMYFCASALVWKETQYFGPGTRLLVL.

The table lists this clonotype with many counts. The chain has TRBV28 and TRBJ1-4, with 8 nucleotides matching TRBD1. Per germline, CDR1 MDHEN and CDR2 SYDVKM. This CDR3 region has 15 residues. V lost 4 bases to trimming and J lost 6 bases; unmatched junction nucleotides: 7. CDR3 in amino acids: CASSSLDRGYEKLFF. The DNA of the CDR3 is TGTGCCAGCAGTTCCTTAGACAGGGGTTATGAAAAACTGTTTTTT.

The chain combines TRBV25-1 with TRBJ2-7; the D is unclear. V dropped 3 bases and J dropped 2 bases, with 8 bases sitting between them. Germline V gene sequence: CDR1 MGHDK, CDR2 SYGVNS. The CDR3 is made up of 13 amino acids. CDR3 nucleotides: TGTGCCAGCAGTGAGGCCGGAACCTACGAGCAGTACTTC. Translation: CASSEAGTYEQYF.

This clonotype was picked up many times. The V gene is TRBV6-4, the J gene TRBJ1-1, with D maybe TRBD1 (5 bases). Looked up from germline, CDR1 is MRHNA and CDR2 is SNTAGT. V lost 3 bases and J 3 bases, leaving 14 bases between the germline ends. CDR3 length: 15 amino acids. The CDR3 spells CASSEQTGSDTEAFF. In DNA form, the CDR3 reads TGTGCCAGCAGTGAGCAAACAGGTTCGGACACTGAAGCTTTCTTT.

CDR3 DNA: TGTGCCAGCAGCTTAGCGGCTAGCGGGGGGGAGGGAGAGCAGTTCTTC. It specifies CASSLAASGGEGEQFF. The gene calls are TRBV7-6 and TRBJ2-1; 12 nucleotides agree with TRBD2. This CDR3 is 16 amino acids long. V lost 0 bases and J lost 10; bases outside the gene matches: 7. Per the germline V gene, CDR1 is SGHVS and CDR2 is FNYEAQ.

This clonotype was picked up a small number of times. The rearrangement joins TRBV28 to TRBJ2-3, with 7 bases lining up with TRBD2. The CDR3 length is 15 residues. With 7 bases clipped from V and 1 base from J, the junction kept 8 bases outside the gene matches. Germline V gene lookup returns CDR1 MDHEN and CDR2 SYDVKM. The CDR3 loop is CASKLGGSGTDTQYF. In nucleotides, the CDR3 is TGTGCCAGCAAATTGGGGGGGTCGGGCACAGATACGCAGTATTTT.

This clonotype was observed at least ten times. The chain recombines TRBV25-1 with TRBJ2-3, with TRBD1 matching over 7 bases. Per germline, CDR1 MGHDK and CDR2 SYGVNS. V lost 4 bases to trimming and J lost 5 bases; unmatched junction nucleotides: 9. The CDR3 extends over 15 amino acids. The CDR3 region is CASSVAQGSGDTQYF. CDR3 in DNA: TGTGCCAGCAGTGTAGCACAGGGGTCCGGAGATACGCAGTATTTT. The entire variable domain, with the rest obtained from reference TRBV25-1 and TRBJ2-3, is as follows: EADIYQTPRYLVIGTGKKITLECSQTMGHDKMYWYQQDPGMELHLIHYSYGVNSTEKGDLSSESTVSRIRTEHFPLTLESARPSHTSQYLCASSVAQGSGDTQYFGPGTRLTVL.